Presented here are 27 T cell receptor beta chains from one specimen sequenced in a study of identical twins. Each CDR3 protein gets one entry after TCRdb re-called the 5' RACE reads with MiXCR. The data hold 350,000 or so distinct CDR3 sequences, with roughly an eighth observed a single time. These sequences were also reported in another study, on yellow fever vaccine responses in identical twins.

The sequenced sample was CD8+ T cells sorted from blood. The receptors come from a woman in her late teens or twenties in good health.

Many counts were recorded for this clonotype. The chain carries TRBV7-8 and TRBJ1-2, with 8 bases matching TRBD1. CDR1 is SGHVS, CDR2 FQNEAQ, per germline. The CDR3 is made up of 14 amino acids. Losses at the gene ends were 5 bases for V and 5 bases for J; bases not matched to a gene: 7. The CDR3 DNA follows: TGTGCCAGCAGCGGAGGAGGACAGGGTTATGGCTACACCTTC. Amino acids: CASSGGGQGYGYTF.

This clonotype was found a few times. This sequence joins TRBV7-9 and TRBJ2-3, with a tentative D call TRBD1 (6 bases). The CDR3 consists of 17 residues. Germline assignment: CDR1 SEHNR and CDR2 FQNEAQ (reference sequence). The V end lost 5 bases, the J end lost 1 base, and 19 bases lay between the germline ends. The CDR3 region is CASSTGTPTRRTDTQYF. CDR3 bases: TGTGCCAGCAGCACCGGGACACCGACAAGGCGCACAGATACGCAGTATTTT. Combining the CDR3 with reference TRBV7-9 and TRBJ2-3 gives the whole variable domain DTGVSQNPRHKITKRGQNVTFRCDPISEHNRLYWYRQTLGQGPEFLTYFQNEAQLEKSRLLSDRFSAERPKGSFSTLEIQRTEQGDSAMYLCASSTGTPTRRTDTQYFGPGTRLTVL.

This clonotype was seen only a few times. The chain couples TRBV27 to TRBJ2-7, with TRBD2 matching 8 bases. With V trimmed by 4 bases and J by 2 bases, 7 bases remained unmatched. Germline assignment: CDR1 MNHEY and CDR2 SMNVEV (reference sequence). The CDR3 spans 15 residues. The CDR3 region has the DNA TGTGCCAGCAGTTCTTATAGCGGGACCGCCTACGAGCAGTACTTC. This encodes CASSSYSGTAYEQYF.

This clonotype was picked up a small number of times. The chain is built from TRBV28 and TRBJ2-1, with 9 nucleotides matching TRBD2. CDR1 and CDR2 from the germline V gene are MDHEN and SYDVKM. This CDR3 is built from 15 residues. Written as DNA, the CDR3 is TGTGCACACACCGGGGGCGGGGGGGCCTACAATGAGCAGTTCTTC. Amino acid sequence: CAHTGGGGAYNEQFF.

The rearrangement joins TRBV5-1 to TRBJ2-3, with 7 nucleotides matching TRBD1. Germline V CDR1 and CDR2: SGHRS, YFSETQ. V lost 4 bases and J lost 0; bases outside the gene matches: 11. The CDR3 has 17 amino acids. CDR3 loop: CASSPSPGQVSTDTQYF. The CDR3 region has the DNA TGCGCCAGCAGCCCAAGCCCCGGACAGGTTAGCACAGATACGCAGTATTTT.

This sequence joins TRBV9 and TRBJ2-3, with 8 bases aligning to TRBD1. The germline V gene encodes CDR1 SGDLS and CDR2 YYNGEE. This CDR3 has 14 amino acids. V lost 3 bases and J lost 6; bases outside the gene matches: 6. CDR3 residues: CASSAKTGGDTQYF. The CDR3 DNA sequence: TGTGCCAGCAGCGCAAAAACAGGGGGTGATACGCAGTATTTT.

Many counts were recorded for this clonotype. This chain connects TRBV12-3 or TRBV12-4 to TRBJ2-1; D is undetermined. With 3 bases removed from V and 8 bases from J, the gap between germline ends came to 11 bases. This CDR3 comprises 13 residues. The CDR3 loop is CASSFDPLHEQFF. In nucleotides, the CDR3 is TGTGCCAGCAGTTTCGATCCCCTCCATGAGCAGTTCTTC.

The chain recombines TRBV9 with TRBJ1-2, with 8 bases that match TRBD1. CDR1 and CDR2 from the germline V gene are SGDLS and YYNGEE. The CDR3 loop spans 14 amino acids. V lost 0 bases, J lost 6 bases, and 4 bases stayed unmatched. This chain's CDR3 is CASSVGAGGDGYTF. The DNA for the CDR3 is TGTGCCAGCAGCGTAGGAGCAGGGGGCGATGGCTACACCTTC.

The sample holds a few counts of this clonotype. J is TRBJ2-7 and V is TRBV3-1, with 7 bases lining up with TRBD2. Germline CDR1 and CDR2: LGHDT and YNNKEL (reference sequence). CDR3 length equals 16 residues. J lost 6 bases, V lost 0 bases, and 11 bases had no gene match. DNA for the CDR3: TGTGCCAGCAGCCAAGATGTGACTAGCTGGATTGGCGAGCAGTACTTC. Translation: CASSQDVTSWIGEQYF.

This clonotype was seen a few times. The chain employs TRBV6-1 and TRBJ2-2; D not certain. Trimming removed 8 bases at V and 1 base at J, with 11 bases between. The CDR3 runs to 14 residues. CDR1 and CDR2 from the germline V gene are MNHNS and SASEGT. The CDR3 loop is CASAPMGNTGELFF. CDR3 sequence (DNA): TGTGCCAGCGCCCCCATGGGGAACACCGGGGAGCTGTTTTTT.

This clonotype was counted only a few times. The chain recombines TRBV11-2 with TRBJ2-7; D not certain. CDR1 SGHAT and CDR2 FQNNGV come from the germline V gene. The CDR3 contains 13 residues. V shed 6 bases and J shed 0 bases, with 9 bases lying between them. This CDR3 reads CASSFAPSYEQYV. The CDR3 DNA follows: TGTGCCAGCAGTTTCGCCCCCTCCTACGAGCAGTACGTC.

The chain combines TRBV6-1 with TRBJ2-1; 7 bases map to TRBD2. The CDR3 is made up of 16 amino acids. The V segment lost 8 bases and the J segment 0 bases; nucleotides outside the gene matches: 10. Germline-derived CDR1 and CDR2 are MNHNS and SASEGT. The CDR3 is CASAPSGASSYNEQFF. CDR3 DNA: TGTGCCAGCGCCCCAAGCGGGGCATCCTCCTACAATGAGCAGTTCTTC.

This clonotype was seen a handful of times. V usage is TRBV29-1 and J usage is TRBJ2-6; no clear D gene. Trimming shortened V by 6 bases and J by 0 bases, and 9 bases separated the two germline ends. The CDR3 has 14 amino acids. Per germline, CDR1 SQVTM and CDR2 ANQGSEA. The CDR3 protein is CSVTDRSGANVLTF. CDR3 DNA sequence: TGCAGCGTCACCGATCGCTCTGGGGCCAACGTCCTGACTTTC. Complete variable domain (other parts from reference TRBV29-1 and TRBJ2-6): SAVISQKPSRDICQRGTSLTIQCQVDSQVTMMFWYRQQPGQSLTLIATANQGSEATYESGFVIDKFPISRPNLTFSTLTVSNMSPEDSSIYLCSVTDRSGANVLTFGAGSRLTVL.

The chain has TRBV2 and TRBJ2-7; 8 bases are a match to TRBD1. The J segment lost 5 bases and the V segment lost 3 bases, leaving 12 bases of the junction unmatched. CDR1 SNHLY and CDR2 FYNNEI come from the germline V gene. The CDR3 runs 16 residues. The CDR3 nucleotides read TGTGCCAGCAGTGACCTCACGGGACAGGCGCCCCACGAGCAGTACTTC. This codes for CASSDLTGQAPHEQYF.

The gene calls are TRBV2 and TRBJ1-5; TRBD1 agrees at 7 bases. Germline CDR1 and CDR2: SNHLY and FYNNEI. V gave up 3 bases and J gave up 12 bases; unmatched junction bases: 5. The CDR3 is 12 residues long. The CDR3 nucleotides read TGTGCCAGCAGTGAGGAGACAGGGCTCCAGCATTTT. It is translated as CASSEETGLQHF.

V usage is TRBV4-1 and J usage is TRBJ1-1, with a possible D match to TRBD1 (6 bases). The germline V gene encodes CDR1 MGHRA and CDR2 YSYEKL. The length of the CDR3 is 13 residues. V lost 4 bases to trimming and J lost 11 bases, with 17 bases between them. Written as DNA, the CDR3 is TGCGCCAGCAGCCCCGGCGGGGGGCGAGGGGCTTTCTTT. The encoded protein is CASSPGGGRGAFF.

This chain links TRBV28 with TRBJ1-1; D might be TRBD1 (5 bases). This CDR3 region has 11 residues. V gave up 5 bases and J gave up 9 bases, with 10 bases separating them. Per germline, CDR1 MDHEN and CDR2 SYDVKM. This CDR3 reads CASSTGHQAFF. The CDR3 DNA reads as TGTGCCAGCAGTACCGGACACCAAGCTTTCTTT.

The chain has TRBV7-3 and TRBJ2-1, with unresolved D. Germline V gene lookup returns CDR1 SGHTA and CDR2 FQGTGA. The CDR3 is made up of 14 amino acids. The V end was cut by 5 bases, the J end by 9 bases, with 17 bases between. The chain's CDR3 is CASSHDRNWGEQFF. CDR3 sequence (DNA): TGTGCCAGCAGCCATGATAGGAATTGGGGTGAGCAGTTCTTC.

This clonotype was recorded many times. The rearrangement uses TRBV20-1 and TRBJ2-1; 9 bases are shared with TRBD2. Unmatched junction bases numbered 6, after V lost 0 bases and J lost 3 bases. This CDR3 spans 16 amino acids. Germline V lookup: CDR1 DFQATT, CDR2 SNEGSKA (reference sequence). CDR3 nucleotides: TGCAGTGCTAGAGATATCGCTAGCGGGGACTACAATGAGCAGTTCTTC. Protein product: CSARDIASGDYNEQFF.

This chain joins TRBV4-1 and TRBJ1-1, with a tentative D call TRBD1 (6 bases). The V gene's germline CDR1 is MGHRA and CDR2 YSYEKL. The CDR3 contains 15 residues. V gave up 5 bases and J gave up 1 base, with 14 bases separating them. The CDR3 bases are TGCGCCAGCAGCAACCGGACAGATCGGAACACTGAAGCTTTCTTT. Residues: CASSNRTDRNTEAFF.

The rearrangement uses TRBV20-1 and TRBJ2-1; TRBD2 matches at 14 bases. Trimming cost V 5 bases and J 8 bases; bases outside gene matches: 23. Germline loops: CDR1 DFQATT, CDR2 SNEGSKA (reference sequence). The CDR3 runs 20 residues. CDR3 DNA sequence: TGCAGTGCTTTCGCCGATCAGACTAGCGGGAGGGCCGGTCCGAGAGATGAGCAGTTCTTC. Amino acid sequence: CSAFADQTSGRAGPRDEQFF.

The chain joins TRBV28 to TRBJ1-5; no definite D call. The CDR3 covers 15 residues. From germline, CDR1 is MDHEN and CDR2 SYDVKM. V lost 3 bases to trimming and J lost 2 bases, with 11 bases between them. CDR3 DNA: TGTGCCAGCAGTTTTGTGAGGGAGCGCAATCAGCCCCAGCATTTT. Translation: CASSFVRERNQPQHF. Full variable domain (missing parts from reference TRBV28 and TRBJ1-5): DVKVTQSSRYLVKRTGEKVFLECVQDMDHENMFWYRQDPGLGLRLIYFSYDVKMKEKGDIPEGYSVSREKKERFSLILESASTNQTSMYLCASSFVRERNQPQHFGDGTRLSIL.

A few counts support this clonotype. The chain carries TRBV14 and TRBJ2-7; maybe TRBD2 (5 bases). Trimming removed 1 base from V and 1 base from J, with 11 bases in between. This CDR3 has 15 residues. Germline CDR1 and CDR2: SGHDN and FVKESK. The DNA for the CDR3 is TGTGCCAGCAGCCAAGGGTCTCGGGGTTCCTACGAGCAGTACTTC. It is translated as CASSQGSRGSYEQYF.

In its sample, this clonotype was seen a few times. V and J are TRBV6-6 and TRBJ2-7; D could derive from TRBD1 or TRBD2 (6 bases each). CDR1 MNHNY and CDR2 SVGAGI come from the germline V gene (reference sequence). The CDR3 consists of 13 residues. Between the trimmed V and J ends, which lost 10 bases and 0 bases, there was a span of 13 bases. CDR3 region: CATEGGSSYEQYF. In DNA, the CDR3 is TGTGCCACCGAGGGGGGTTCCTCCTACGAGCAGTACTTC.

V and J are TRBV12-3 or TRBV12-4 and TRBJ2-3, with TRBD2 identical over 9 bases. V lost 4 bases, J lost 1 base, and 18 bases stayed unmatched. This CDR3 is built from 20 residues. The chain's CDR3 is CASSSRPFAGGPFGTDTQYF. The CDR3 DNA is TGTGCCAGCAGTTCCCGTCCATTTGCGGGGGGGCCGTTTGGCACAGATACGCAGTATTTT.

The table lists this clonotype with a few counts. The CDR3 loop is CSVEWGAGTPGDNEQFF. CDR3 DNA sequence: TGCAGCGTCGAGTGGGGGGCCGGGACCCCCGGGGACAATGAGCAGTTCTTC. The chain carries TRBV29-1 and TRBJ2-1, with D perhaps given as TRBD1 or TRBD2 (6 bases each). Trimming removed 6 bases from V and 5 bases from J, with 26 bases in between. Germline CDR1 SQVTM, CDR2 ANQGSEA. The CDR3 contains 17 residues.

This clonotype was counted between two and nine times. DNA of the CDR3: TGTGCCAGCAGTTTCCTCGGGACAGGGCTTGGTAATTCACCCCTCCACTTT. Protein product: CASSFLGTGLGNSPLHF. The chain carries TRBV27 and TRBJ1-6; TRBD1 aligns across 9 bases. CDR1 is MNHEY, CDR2 SMNVEV, per germline (reference sequence). CDR3 length: 17 amino acids. The J segment lost 6 bases and the V segment lost 3 bases, leaving 9 bases of the junction unmatched.